The 21 T cell receptor beta chains presented below share a single source sample, sequenced in a study of blood T cell repertoires in COVID-19. Sequencing used immunoSEQ multiplex PCR; TCRdb keeps in-frame clones, though not all of them. The table records 55,000 to 75,000 clones, roughly 90% of them present only once. Material for sequencing was peripheral blood. These TCRs come from a man aged 60-69 years with acute or convalescent COVID-19.

The chain couples TRBV5-5 to TRBJ1-2, with 8 bases matching TRBD1. CDR1 is SGHKS and CDR2 is YYEKEE in the germline V gene (reference sequence). V lost 4 bases, J lost 4 bases, and 12 bases stayed unmatched. The CDR3 is 16 amino acids. The DNA of the CDR3 is TGTGCCAGCAGCATGGGGACAGGAGTCGGTTTCTATGGCTACACCTTC. It translates to CASSMGTGVGFYGYTF.

The V and J genes are TRBV2 and TRBJ2-7, with D possibly matching TRBD2 (5 bases). Germline V gene lookup returns CDR1 SNHLY and CDR2 FYNNEI. Between the trimmed V and J ends, which lost 6 bases and 0 bases, there was a span of 18 bases. CDR3 length equals 16 residues. The CDR3 is CASRNGKTTSSYEQYF. The CDR3 DNA follows: TGTGCCAGCAGAAACGGGAAGACTACTAGCTCCTACGAGCAGTACTTC.

The genes are TRBV11-3 and TRBJ2-1; perhaps TRBD1 as D (6 bases). This CDR3 is 14 amino acids long. V lost 0 bases and J lost 8, with 11 bases in between. Germline V gene data show CDR1 as SGHNT and CDR2 as YENEEA. The CDR3 sequence: CASSLDPTGHEQFF. As DNA, the CDR3 is TGTGCCAGCAGCTTAGATCCGACAGGACATGAGCAGTTCTTC.

This clone has more than one count but fewer than ten. At one end the junction does not follow the germline gene, possibly because of a read error. The chain has TRBV6-5 and TRBJ1-2, with 7 nucleotides matching TRBD1. From germline, CDR1 is MNHEY and CDR2 SVGAGI. The CDR3 runs 15 residues. The DNA for the CDR3 is TGTGCCAGCAGTACCTCCCAGGACAGGTCCAGACCCTCCCTCTTC. Translated, it gives CASSTSQDRSRPSLF.

The chain is built from TRBV25-1 and TRBJ1-6; a weak D match, TRBD1 (5 bases). Trimming pared 0 bases from V and 7 bases from J, leaving 13 bases between. The CDR3 is made up of 16 amino acids. CDR1 and CDR2 from the germline V gene are MGHDK and SYGVNS. For the CDR3, the DNA is TGTGCCAGCAGTGAATATCGGGGGGTGGCGAATTCACCCCTCCACTTT. Its translation is CASSEYRGVANSPLHF.

The CDR3 region is CATSDPTGGEDEKLFF. DNA for the CDR3: TGTGCCACCAGTGACCCAACAGGGGGGGAGGATGAAAAACTGTTTTTT. The genes are TRBV24-1 and TRBJ1-4; 8 nucleotides line up with TRBD1. CDR3 length: 16 amino acids. With 4 bases clipped from V and 6 bases from J, the junction kept 9 bases outside the gene matches. From germline, CDR1 is KGHDR and CDR2 SFDVKD.

The chain is built from TRBV14 and TRBJ1-5, with TRBD1 matching 8 bases. The CDR3 covers 16 residues. V gave up 9 bases and J gave up 0 bases; unmatched junction bases: 10. Germline V lookup: CDR1 SGHDN, CDR2 FVKESK. CDR3 DNA sequence: TGTGCCAGGGAGACAGGGGCCAAATATAGCAATCAGCCCCAGCATTTT. Its translation is CARETGAKYSNQPQHF.

The chain uses TRBV6-5 and TRBJ2-5; D unresolved. Trimming cost V 5 bases and J 1 base, with 8 bases left between them. The length of the CDR3 is 13 residues. CDR1 is MNHEY, CDR2 SVGAGI, per germline. The CDR3 DNA sequence: TGTGCCAGCAGTCCAAGCGTCCAAGAGACCCAGTACTTC. It codes for CASSPSVQETQYF.

This clone was recorded a few times. The gene calls are TRBV4-1 and TRBJ1-3; D may be TRBD1 (5 bases). V was shortened by 5 bases and J by 6 bases, with 14 bases between the two germline ends. The CDR3 has 14 amino acids. Germline CDR1 and CDR2: MGHRA and YSYEKL. CDR3 sequence: CASSDQVQENTIYF. CDR3 nucleotides: TGCGCCAGCAGCGACCAAGTACAGGAAAACACCATATATTTT.

The V call is TRBV14, the J call TRBJ1-1; possibly TRBD1 for D (5 bases). V lost 2 bases and J lost 1, with 14 bases in between. Germline loops: CDR1 SGHDN, CDR2 FVKESK. The CDR3 spans 16 residues. The CDR3 protein is CASSQPLQGTNTEAFF. In DNA form, the CDR3 reads TGTGCCAGCAGCCAACCCCTGCAGGGAACGAACACTGAAGCTTTCTTT.

The V call is TRBV14, the J call TRBJ2-3; no clear D. V lost 4 bases and J lost 1, with 6 bases in between. There are 13 residues in the CDR3. Germline lookup yields CDR1 SGHDN and CDR2 FVKESK. CDR3 region: CASSRLGTDTQYF. DNA of the CDR3: TGTGCCAGCAGCCGGCTGGGCACAGATACGCAGTATTTT.

The table lists this clone with a few counts. The V call is TRBV6-6, the J call TRBJ1-6; TRBD1 might be the D (6 bases). CDR1 is MNHNY, CDR2 SVGAGI, per germline (reference sequence). With 4 bases removed from V and 9 bases from J, the gap between germline ends came to 13 bases. The CDR3 sequence is 14 residues long. CDR3 sequence: CASSSDRSISPLHF. The CDR3 DNA reads as TGTGCCAGCAGTTCCGACAGGAGTATTTCACCCCTCCACTTT.

This chain links TRBV19 with TRBJ2-3; D uncertain. V shed 7 bases and J shed 5 bases, with 16 bases lying between them. Germline V gene sequence: CDR1 LNHDA, CDR2 SQIVND (reference sequence). This CDR3 is built from 14 residues. For the CDR3, the DNA is TGTGCCAGTAAACGGAGTAGCTTTCAAGATACGCAGTATTTT. Amino acid sequence: CASKRSSFQDTQYF.

The J gene is TRBJ1-4, the V gene TRBV5-5; TRBD1 aligns across 9 bases. CDR3 length: 16 amino acids. The V segment lost 1 base and the J segment 6 bases; nucleotides outside the gene matches: 7. From germline, CDR1 is SGHKS and CDR2 YYEKEE (reference sequence). CDR3 sequence: CASSLTTGGVDEKLFF. CDR3 sequence (DNA): TGTGCCAGCAGCTTGACGACAGGGGGAGTGGATGAAAAACTGTTTTTT.

This chain uses TRBV12-5 with TRBJ2-3; 8 bases fit TRBD1. V shed 6 bases and J 1 base; nucleotides not matched to a gene: 6. This CDR3 spans 15 amino acids. Germline V lookup: CDR1 LGHNT, CDR2 FRNRAP. CDR3 nucleotides: TGTGCTAGTGGCCTAGGACAGGGCGGCACAGATACGCAGTATTTT. Protein: CASGLGQGGTDTQYF.

The chain combines TRBV7-3 with TRBJ2-6; D gene unclear. This CDR3 has 20 amino acids. Trimming cost V 3 bases and J 0 bases, with 21 bases left between them. CDR1 and CDR2 from the germline V gene are SGHTA and FQGTGA. CDR3 coding DNA: TGTGCCAGCAGCTTGAATATCAAACTCCGACGGGTCTCTGGGGCCAACGTCCTGACTTTC. Translating it yields CASSLNIKLRRVSGANVLTF.

The V gene is TRBV7-9, the J gene TRBJ1-1; D is possibly TRBD1 (5 bases). CDR1 and CDR2 from the germline V gene are SEHNR and FQNEAQ (reference sequence). The CDR3 is 14 amino acids. V was pared by 5 bases and J by 5 bases, with 15 bases between. CDR3 sequence (DNA): TGTGCCAGCAGCCCCTGGACGGAGGGGACTGAAGCTTTCTTT. As protein: CASSPWTEGTEAFF.

This chain connects TRBV6-5 to TRBJ1-1, with D perhaps matching TRBD1 (6 bases). Germline CDR1 and CDR2: MNHEY and SVGAGI. V lost 6 bases, J lost 4 bases, and 15 bases lay in between. This CDR3 region has 14 residues. DNA for the CDR3: TGTGCCAGCAGCTCCAAGGGGGGGGGCACTGAAGCTTTCTTT. It specifies CASSSKGGGTEAFF.

The CDR3 nucleotides read TGTGCCAGCAGTTCTTACAGGGGAAATAATTCACCCCTCCACTTT. As protein: CASSSYRGNNSPLHF. V is TRBV27 and J is TRBJ1-6; 7 bases agree with TRBD1. From germline, CDR1 is MNHEY and CDR2 SMNVEV (reference sequence). V gave up 4 bases and J gave up 5 bases; unmatched junction bases: 5. The CDR3 is made up of 15 amino acids.

V and J are TRBV6-6 and TRBJ2-1, with a weak D call TRBD1 (6 bases). Germline loops: CDR1 MNHNY, CDR2 SVGAGI (reference sequence). The germline V and J ends were trimmed by 4 bases and 14 bases, with 18 bases remaining between them. CDR3 length: 13 residues. The CDR3 DNA sequence: TGTGCCAGCAGTTGGACGAACAGGGAAGAAAAGTTCTTC. Amino acids: CASSWTNREEKFF.

The chain has TRBV3-1 (or the pseudogene TRBV3-2) and TRBJ1-1, with a possible D match to TRBD1 (6 bases). Trimming removed 0 bases from V and 1 base from J, with 12 bases in between. This CDR3 spans 16 amino acids. In germline, CDR1 is LGHDT, CDR2 YNNKEL (reference sequence). CDR3 sequence: CASSQDMTTGNTEAFF. The CDR3 nucleotides are TGTGCCAGCAGCCAAGATATGACGACAGGGAACACTGAAGCTTTCTTT.